This T cell receptor beta chain originates from a study of tumor-infiltrating lymphocytes in primary liver carcinoma. Germline V gene lookup returns CDR1 MNHNY and CDR2 SVGAGI (reference sequence). The CDR3 loop spans 14 amino acids. Both RNA and DNA were isolated together from about 21-30 mg of bulk tissue that had not been sorted. Total RNA amounting to roughly 0.5 ug was the source from which TCR beta cDNA was made with a constant-region primer. Three nested multiplex PCR rounds, a slightly modified ARM-PCR, produced the libraries for TCR beta. Investigators reported that the first two PCR rounds, at around 10 cycles each, used TRBV1-TRBV30 forward primers with a C-beta reverse primer. TCRdb reprocessed the multiplex PCR reads via MiXCR and lists one record per CDR3 protein. This repertoire shows approximately 53,000 distinct CDR3 sequences, about 78% found once; its top ten account for roughly a quarter.

What was sequenced was liver tumor tissue from sampling region 5. Subset indicated: tumor region T5, tumor centre. The V gene is TRBV6-6, the J gene TRBJ2-2; D unresolved. This sequence originates from a man in his forties or fifties with primary liver carcinoma and hepatitis B virus infection. The CDR3 region is CGSSYSPFSGELFF. The CDR3 region has the DNA TGTGGCAGTAGTTACTCGCCGTTCTCCGGGGAGCTGTTTTTT.